This T cell receptor (beta chain) was captured in a study of cytomegalovirus exposure and HLA in healthy donors. The length of the CDR3 is 14 residues. V was pared by 1 base and J by 5 bases, with 11 bases between. CDR1 and CDR2 from the germline V gene are MDHEN and SYDVKM. It was with 60 Vbeta and 13 Jbeta primers that the PCR ran. Assay: immunoSEQ multiplex PCR; the TCRdb copy retains only in-frame clones and omits some. This table has some 190,000 clones, under 80% appearing once. This clonotype originated in a woman aged 25 to 39 in good health and CMV-seropositive. The sample comprised PBMCs. The chain combines TRBV28 with TRBJ2-5; D unclear. Written as DNA, the CDR3 is TGTGCCAGCAGTTTATCTGGGCCCCTGGAGACCCAGTACTTC. This translates into CASSLSGPLETQYF.